A selection of T cell receptor beta chains follows, all from one sample in a study of monozygotic twins with cystic fibrosis. The assay was immunoSEQ multiplex PCR, and TCRdb's table has in-frame clones only and misses some. This table has tens of thousands of clones, approximately 97% appearing once. The specimen was blood. These TCRs come from a girl aged 5-17 years with cystic fibrosis. Each CDR3 is given with its conserved first and last residue. The D gene is left open where the match is weak. Expanded clones get a size class; other rows say once, few or many, or leave the size out.

j_call,d_call,cdr3_length,clone_size,v_call,cdr3_aa,cdr3_nt
TRBJ2-5,-,15,-,TRBV9,CASSPSEGTVETQYF,TGTGCCAGCAGCCCGTCGGAGGGGACGGTAGAGACCCAGTACTTC
TRBJ2-3,-,16,-,TRBV21-1,CASSKGQREPPDTQYF,TGTGCCAGCAGCAAAGGACAGCGGGAGCCCCCAGATACGCAGTATTTT
TRBJ1-4,-,13,-,TRBV4-3,CASSQERREKLFF,TGCGCCAGCAGCCAAGAGCGGAGAGAAAAACTGTTTTTT
TRBJ2-1,TRBD2,15,-,TRBV4-3,CASSQDPAGVGEQFF,TGCGCCAGCAGCCAAGATCCAGCGGGAGTGGGTGAGCAGTTCTTC
TRBJ1-1,TRBD1,14,-,TRBV28,CASSSTTGEIEAFF,TGTGCCAGCAGTTCCACGACAGGGGAGATTGAAGCTTTCTTT
TRBJ2-7,TRBD1,18,-,TRBV28,CASSFPLEGQGAPYEQYF,TGTGCCAGCAGTTTTCCCCTAGAGGGACAGGGGGCGCCCTACGAGCAGTACTTC
TRBJ2-3,-,14,once,TRBV27,CASHGLGATDTQYF,TGTGCCAGCCATGGGTTAGGGGCTACAGATACGCAGTATTTT
TRBJ2-1,-,13,-,TRBV14,CASSQILNNEQFF,TGTGCCAGCAGCCAAATATTGAACAATGAGCAGTTCTTC
TRBJ2-7,TRBD2,15,-,TRBV9,CASSVGLAGSYEQYF,TGTGCCAGCAGCGTAGGGCTAGCGGGGTCCTACGAGCAGTACTTC
TRBJ1-2,-,15,-,TRBV4-2,CASSPSGKGRDGYTF,TGTGCCAGCAGCCCCAGTGGTAAGGGCAGAGATGGCTACACCTTC
TRBJ2-7,-,14,-,TRBV2,CASRIGQGTYEQYF,TGTGCCAGCAGAATTGGTCAGGGGACCTACGAGCAGTACTTC
TRBJ2-5,TRBD2,17,-,TRBV27,CASATSGRQGMSETQYF,TGTGCCAGCGCGACTAGCGGGAGACAGGGGATGTCCGAGACCCAGTACTTC
TRBJ1-1,-,14,-,TRBV19,CASSIGQANTEAFF,TGTGCCAGTAGTATAGGACAGGCCAACACTGAAGCTTTCTTT
TRBJ1-1,-,13,-,TRBV18,CASSPQTEREAFF,TGTGCCAGCTCACCCCAAACTGAGCGTGAAGCTTTCTTT
TRBJ2-1,-,13,-,TRBV7-2,CASSFGGGNEQFF,TGTGCCAGCAGCTTCGGAGGGGGGAATGAGCAGTTCTTC
TRBJ1-3,TRBD1,13,-,TRBV29-1,CSVEWTGSDTIYF,TGCAGCGTTGAATGGACAGGGTCGGACACCATATATTTT
TRBJ1-2,-,12,-,TRBV30,CAWSRHIYGYTF,TGTGCCTGGAGTCGGCACATCTATGGCTACACCTTC
TRBJ1-5,TRBD1,16,-,TRBV19,CASTQDRSYSNQPQHF,TGTGCCAGTACTCAGGACAGGAGTTATAGCAATCAGCCCCAGCATTTT
TRBJ1-1,-,11,-,TRBV20-1,CSAGTYFEAFF,TGCAGTGCTGGGACTTACTTTGAAGCTTTCTTT
TRBJ1-3,TRBD1,14,-,TRBV28,CASSRQGAGNTIYF,TGTGCCAGCAGTCGACAGGGGGCTGGAAACACCATATATTTT
TRBJ2-1,TRBD1,17,-,TRBV2,CASRGTQGPSSYNEQFF,TGTGCCAGCAGGGGGACACAGGGGCCCTCTTCCTACAATGAGCAGTTCTTC
TRBJ1-2,TRBD1,13,-,TRBV7-2,CASSSRTGAGYTF,TGTGCCAGCAGCTCGAGGACAGGGGCCGGCTACACCTTC
TRBJ1-1,TRBD1,14,-,TRBV18,CASSETGSNTEAFF,TGTGCCAGCTCTGAGACAGGGTCCAACACTGAAGCTTTCTTT
TRBJ2-5,-,15,-,TRBV28,CASSGFGGYRETQYF,TGTGCCAGCAGTGGTTTCGGGGGTTATCGAGAGACCCAGTACTTC
TRBJ2-7,-,14,-,TRBV2,CASSYNTFSYEQYF,TGTGCCAGCAGTTATAACACCTTCTCCTACGAGCAGTACTTC
TRBJ2-3,-,16,-,TRBV15,CATSKSGPGAADTQYF,TGTGCCACCAGCAAATCCGGACCTGGTGCCGCAGATACGCAGTATTTT
TRBJ2-7,-,15,-,TRBV11-2,CASSQRQRTPYEQYF,TGTGCCAGCAGCCAAAGACAGAGAACCCCTTACGAGCAGTACTTC
TRBJ1-1,TRBD1,15,-,TRBV7-2,CASKNQGAGDTEAFF,TGTGCCAGCAAAAATCAGGGGGCGGGGGACACTGAAGCTTTCTTT
TRBJ1-2,TRBD1,13,-,TRBV29-1,CSVGQGFGYGYTF,TGCAGCGTGGGACAGGGATTTGGCTATGGCTACACCTTC
TRBJ1-1,TRBD1,13,-,TRBV29-1,CSVFSGGFTEAFF,TGCAGCGTTTTTTCAGGGGGTTTCACTGAAGCTTTCTTT
TRBJ2-1,TRBD2,15,-,TRBV11-2,CASSTRLAVYNEQFF,TGTGCCAGCAGCACGCGACTAGCGGTGTACAATGAGCAGTTCTTC
TRBJ1-1,-,14,-,TRBV28,CASRSVGGYTEAFF,TGTGCCAGCAGAAGTGTGGGGGGGTACACTGAAGCTTTCTTT
TRBJ2-7,TRBD2,20,-,TRBV5-4,CASSPLAVGGPKIVPYEQYF,TGTGCCAGCAGCCCCCTTGCAGTGGGAGGGCCTAAAATTGTCCCCTACGAGCAGTACTTC
TRBJ2-5,-,12,-,TRBV30,CAWSFTGETQYF,TGTGCCTGGAGTTTTACGGGAGAGACCCAGTACTTC
TRBJ1-5,-,11,-,TRBV6-1,CASSVPGPQHF,TGTGCCAGCAGTGTTCCGGGACCCCAGCATTTT
TRBJ1-5,TRBD1,15,-,TRBV6-5,CASSASGTANQPQHF,TGTGCCAGCAGTGCCTCGGGGACAGCTAATCAGCCCCAGCATTTT
TRBJ1-3,-,16,-,TRBV4-2,CASSQVGDGEINTIYF,TGTGCCAGCAGCCAGGTTGGGGACGGAGAAATAAACACCATATATTTT
TRBJ2-1,-,16,-,TRBV27,CASSLEWTVSYNEQFF,TGTGCCAGCAGTTTAGAGTGGACAGTCTCCTACAATGAGCAGTTCTTC
TRBJ1-2,-,13,-,TRBV7-2,CASSATVNYGYTF,TGTGCCAGCAGCGCGACCGTGAACTATGGCTACACCTTC
TRBJ2-3,-,16,once,TRBV15,CATSRDESGSTDTQYF,TGTGCCACCAGCAGAGATGAGAGCGGGAGCACAGATACGCAGTATTTT
TRBJ2-2,TRBD1,16,-,TRBV7-9,CASSFNRGINTGELFF,TGTGCCAGCAGCTTTAACAGGGGAATAAACACCGGGGAGCTGTTTTTT
TRBJ2-1,TRBD2,15,-,TRBV5-1,CASSQTSGRGHEQFF,TGCGCCAGCAGCCAAACTAGCGGGAGGGGCCATGAGCAGTTCTTC
TRBJ1-1,-,14,-,TRBV28,CASSGGARGTEAFF,TGTGCCAGCAGTGGGGGCGCGAGGGGGACTGAAGCTTTCTTT
TRBJ2-1,-,16,-,TRBV4-1,CASSQVSAGSYNEQFF,TGCGCCAGCAGCCAAGTATCCGCGGGGTCCTACAATGAGCAGTTCTTC
TRBJ2-7,-,15,-,TRBV7-2,CASSLVEGGSYEQYF,TGTGCCAGCAGCTTAGTGGAGGGCGGGTCATACGAGCAGTACTTC
TRBJ2-5,-,15,-,TRBV18,CASSPLTGNQETQYF,TGTGCCAGCTCACCCCTAACCGGGAACCAAGAGACCCAGTACTTC
TRBJ1-1,-,16,-,TRBV14,CASSQGRLRGYTEAFF,TGTGCCAGCAGCCAAGGGAGGTTGAGGGGCTACACTGAAGCTTTCTTT
TRBJ2-5,-,13,-,TRBV10-2,CASTAGFQETQYF,TGCGCCAGCACCGCGGGATTTCAAGAGACCCAGTACTTC
TRBJ1-1,-,16,once,TRBV9,CASSPRSVYMNTEAFF,TGTGCCAGCAGCCCTCGCTCAGTCTACATGAACACTGAAGCTTTCTTT
TRBJ2-1,-,14,-,TRBV25-1,CASSESRQDNEQFF,TGTGCCAGCAGTGAATCGAGACAGGACAATGAGCAGTTCTTC
TRBJ2-2,-,16,-,TRBV7-9,CASSSHKGTSAGELFF,TGTGCCAGCAGCTCACACAAAGGGACCTCGGCGGGGGAGCTGTTTTTT
TRBJ1-2,-,13,few,TRBV25-1,CASSDLEEYGYTF,TGTGCCAGCAGTGATCTAGAGGAGTATGGCTACACCTTC
TRBJ1-1,-,14,-,TRBV19,CASSMGDEGTEAFF,TGTGCCAGTAGTATGGGGGATGAGGGCACTGAAGCTTTCTTT